This is a list of T cell receptor beta chains from one sample in a study of blood T cell repertoires in COVID-19. The data were produced by immunoSEQ multiplex PCR, yet TCRdb's version contains in-frame clones alone and is incomplete. The sample contains 90,000 or so clones, more than 70% of which appear only once. What was sequenced was peripheral blood. Receptor source: a human donor in a cohort sampled during active COVID-19. Both conserved end residues are part of each CDR3. D genes are given only for firm matches. Only some rows state a clone size, as once, few, many or a class for expanded clones.

D: TRBD1; size: once; J: TRBJ2-6; V: TRBV9; CDR3: CASSIRWGQTSGANVLTF; DNA: TGTGCCAGCAGTATTAGGTGGGGACAGACCTCTGGGGCCAACGTCCTGACTTTC
D: .; size: .; J: TRBJ1-2; V: TRBV3-1/TRBV3-2; CDR3: CASSQEGVINYGYTF; DNA: TGTGCCAGCAGCCAAGAGGGAGTGATTAACTATGGCTACACCTTC
D: .; size: .; J: TRBJ1-2; V: TRBV3-1/TRBV3-2; CDR3: CASSPGAGDYGYTF; DNA: TGTGCCAGCAGCCCAGGGGCAGGAGACTATGGCTACACCTTC
D: .; size: .; J: TRBJ2-3; V: TRBV7-3; CDR3: CASSPRGSTDTQYF; DNA: TGTGCCAGCAGCCCCAGGGGTAGCACAGATACGCAGTATTTT
D: TRBD1; size: .; J: TRBJ2-7; V: TRBV5-1; CDR3: CASSFRDSTSYEQYF; DNA: TGCGCCAGCAGTTTTCGGGACAGTACTTCCTACGAGCAGTACTTC
D: .; size: .; J: TRBJ1-2; V: TRBV21-1; CDR3: CASSGAGLSF; DNA: TGTGCCAGCAGCGGAGCAGGGTTATCCTTC
D: TRBD1; size: .; J: TRBJ1-2; V: TRBV19; CDR3: CASSSPDRGLYGYTF; DNA: TGTGCCAGTAGTAGTCCTGACAGGGGACTGTATGGCTACACCTTC
D: TRBD1; size: .; J: TRBJ1-1; V: TRBV29-1; CDR3: CSVVGTGDLEAFF; DNA: TGCAGCGTTGTTGGGACAGGCGATCTTGAAGCTTTCTTT
D: .; size: .; J: TRBJ1-1; V: TRBV6-5; CDR3: CASSFQKNTEAFF; DNA: TGTGCCAGCAGCTTTCAGAAGAACACTGAAGCTTTCTTT
D: .; size: .; J: TRBJ2-3; V: TRBV18; CDR3: CASSANLPSTDTQYF; DNA: TGTGCCAGCTCAGCGAATTTACCTAGCACAGATACGCAGTATTTT
D: TRBD1; size: .; J: TRBJ1-1; V: TRBV24-1; CDR3: CATSDPTGGNTEAFF; DNA: TGTGCCACCAGTGACCCGACAGGGGGGAACACTGAAGCTTTCTTT
D: .; size: .; J: TRBJ1-2; V: TRBV2; CDR3: CASGKGPQFAGYTF; DNA: TGTGCCAGCGGGAAGGGGCCGCAGTTTGCTGGCTACACCTTC
D: .; size: .; J: TRBJ1-2; V: TRBV4-2; CDR3: CASSQSQGDPNYGYTF; DNA: TGTGCCAGCAGCCAGTCCCAGGGTGACCCTAACTATGGCTACACCTTC
D: .; size: once; J: TRBJ2-7; V: TRBV5-6; CDR3: CASSGGLSSYEQYF; DNA: TGTGCCAGCAGCGGCGGACTATCCTCCTACGAGCAGTACTTC
D: .; size: .; J: TRBJ1-1; V: TRBV6-5; CDR3: CASSLTVNTEAFF; DNA: TGTGCCAGCAGTTTGACAGTGAACACTGAAGCTTTCTTT
D: TRBD1; size: .; J: TRBJ2-2; V: TRBV28; CDR3: CASSHGTVNTGELFF; DNA: TGTGCCAGCAGTCACGGGACAGTTAACACCGGGGAGCTGTTTTTT
D: TRBD2; size: once; J: TRBJ2-5; V: TRBV7-8; CDR3: CASSAKRAGTSGGAPETQYF; DNA: TGTGCCAGCAGCGCCAAAAGGGCTGGGACTAGCGGGGGGGCCCCAGAGACCCAGTACTTC
D: .; size: .; J: TRBJ2-3; V: TRBV23-1; CDR3: CASSQSVLIRTDTQYF; DNA: TGCGCCAGCAGTCAATCTGTCCTAATACGCACAGATACGCAGTATTTT
D: TRBD2; size: .; J: TRBJ2-2; V: TRBV27; CDR3: CASSARAGETGELFF; DNA: TGTGCCAGCTCGGCTCGCGCGGGGGAAACCGGGGAGCTGTTTTTT
D: TRBD1; size: few; J: TRBJ1-5; V: TRBV27; CDR3: CASSFGTGNQPQHF; DNA: TGTGCCAGCAGTTTTGGGACAGGTAATCAGCCCCAGCATTTT
D: .; size: .; J: TRBJ1-1; V: TRBV2; CDR3: CASSEALQTLRAFF; DNA: TGTGCCAGCAGTGAAGCGTTACAGACCCTTAGGGCTTTCTTT
D: TRBD1; size: .; J: TRBJ2-3; V: TRBV2; CDR3: CASKRQGIDTQYF; DNA: TGTGCCAGCAAGCGACAGGGGATAGATACGCAGTATTTT
D: .; size: .; J: TRBJ1-3; V: TRBV6-5; CDR3: CASRSRSGNTIYF; DNA: TGTGCCAGCAGATCACGGTCTGGAAACACCATATATTTT
D: .; size: .; J: TRBJ1-5; V: TRBV15; CDR3: CATSRDRAPGWPQHF; DNA: TGTGCCACCAGCAGAGATAGGGCGCCAGGGTGGCCCCAGCATTTT
D: .; size: .; J: TRBJ2-3; V: TRBV7-2; CDR3: CASSLGAGGDTQYF; DNA: TGTGCCAGCAGCTTAGGAGCAGGTGGAGATACGCAGTATTTT
D: .; size: .; J: TRBJ1-6; V: TRBV15; CDR3: CATSRADRPLNSPLHF; DNA: TGTGCCACCAGCAGAGCCGACAGGCCTCTAAATTCACCCCTCCACTTT
D: TRBD2; size: .; J: TRBJ2-1; V: TRBV6-2/TRBV6-3; CDR3: CASSYSNLGLALF; DNA: TGTGCCAGCAGTTACTCGAATCTGGGACTAGCCCTCTTC
D: .; size: .; J: TRBJ1-1; V: TRBV2; CDR3: CASSENRAVNTEAFF; DNA: TGTGCCAGCAGTGAAAACAGGGCAGTGAACACTGAAGCTTTCTTT